Each of the 20 T cell receptor beta chains below was sequenced from the same sample in a study of OX40 agonist ivuxolimab in advanced cancers. The table came from immunoSEQ multiplex PCR; TCRdb's copy has only in-frame clones and leaves some out. The sample consists of roughly 50,000 clones, about 86% of them appearing once. The sequences come from CD4+ or CD8+ T cells sorted from blood, collected in a trial of the OX40 agonist ivuxolimab. The receptors stem from an adult with an advanced solid tumor such as melanoma, head and neck, liver or kidney cancer.

The chain is built from TRBV6-5 and TRBJ2-3; 8 bases agree with TRBD1. Germline CDR1 reads MNHEY; CDR2 reads SVGAGI. Trimming cost V 0 bases and J 2 bases; bases outside gene matches: 1. The CDR3 extends over 15 amino acids. The CDR3, as DNA: TGTGCCAGCAGTTACTCGACAGGGGACACAGATACGCAGTATTTT. Its translation is CASSYSTGDTDTQYF.

V gene TRBV5-1 combines with J gene TRBJ2-2; tentatively, D is TRBD2 (6 bases). Between the trimmed V and J ends, which lost 2 bases and 1 base, there was a span of 21 bases. The CDR3 is 19 residues long. Looked up from germline, CDR1 is SGHRS and CDR2 is YFSETQ. The CDR3 region is CASSFRRNSGSWNTGELFF. The CDR3 DNA sequence: TGCGCCAGCAGCTTTCGACGGAATTCCGGGAGTTGGAACACCGGGGAGCTGTTTTTT.

The rearrangement links TRBV6-1 to TRBJ2-7; TRBD1 agrees at 10 bases. This CDR3 is built from 12 residues. CDR1 is MNHNS, CDR2 SASEGT, per germline. V lost 10 bases to trimming and J lost 5 bases; unmatched junction nucleotides: 5. The CDR3 DNA reads TGTGCCACGTGGACAGGGGGGAACGAGCAGTACTTC. Protein: CATWTGGNEQYF.

The chain carries TRBV9 and TRBJ1-2, with D perhaps matching TRBD1 (5 bases). The CDR3 contains 16 residues. V gave up 0 bases and J gave up 5 bases, with 17 bases separating them. CDR1 is SGDLS, CDR2 YYNGEE, per germline. This CDR3 is CASSVEGSGKLYGYTF. CDR3 coding DNA: TGTGCCAGCAGCGTAGAAGGGTCAGGGAAGTTATATGGCTACACCTTC.

The chain combines TRBV27 with TRBJ1-1; D remains unclear. V was cut by 7 bases and J by 4 bases, with 16 bases left in between. Per the germline V gene, CDR1 is MNHEY and CDR2 is SMNVEV (reference sequence). CDR3 length equals 14 residues. This chain's CDR3 is CASTPGRGATEAFF. CDR3 coding DNA: TGTGCCAGCACCCCAGGTCGGGGTGCCACTGAAGCTTTCTTT.

This rearrangement joins TRBV6-5 to TRBJ2-7; D call uncertain. CDR1 and CDR2 from the germline V gene are MNHEY and SVGAGI. The CDR3 sequence is 13 residues long. Trimming cost V 2 bases and J 2 bases, with 7 bases left between them. CDR3 sequence (DNA): TGTGCCAGCAGTTACGGAAGCACCTACGAGCAGTACTTC. Encoded protein: CASSYGSTYEQYF.

The genes are TRBV4-3 and TRBJ2-1, with 7 bases lining up with TRBD2. CDR3 length: 17 residues. Germline V gene data show CDR1 as LGHNA and CDR2 as YSLEER. The ends lost 1 base at V and 5 bases at J; junction bases unmatched: 11. This chain's CDR3 is CASSQALGTNPHNEQFF. The CDR3 DNA reads TGCGCCAGCAGCCAAGCCCTAGGGACTAATCCCCACAATGAGCAGTTCTTC.

The chain is built from TRBV13 and TRBJ2-1; D is uncertain. Trimming cost V 4 bases and J 10 bases, with 14 bases left between them. Looked up from germline, CDR1 is PRHDT and CDR2 is FYEKMQ (reference sequence). The CDR3 runs 13 residues. CDR3 sequence: CASSSKGPREQFF. In nucleotides, the CDR3 is TGTGCCAGCAGCTCGAAAGGACCACGGGAGCAGTTCTTC.

V and J are TRBV7-2 and TRBJ2-2, with a weak D call TRBD1 (6 bases). V lost 4 bases to trimming and J lost 0 bases, with 12 bases between them. There are 16 residues in the CDR3. Germline V lookup: CDR1 SGHTA, CDR2 FQGNSA. The CDR3 is CASSYGTPANTGELFF. The CDR3 DNA reads TGTGCCAGCAGCTATGGGACACCCGCGAACACCGGGGAGCTGTTTTTT.

This clone appeared a few times. The sample contains more than one DNA sequence encoding this CDR3. This chain links TRBV19 with TRBJ2-3; D may be TRBD1 (5 bases). CDR3 length: 16 residues. V lost 3 bases to trimming and J lost 0 bases, with 13 bases between them. The germline V gene encodes CDR1 LNHDA and CDR2 SQIVND (reference sequence). The CDR3 coding sequence is TGTGCCAGTAGTATTGGGGCCACTCTTAGCACAGATACGCAGTATTTT. Its translation: CASSIGATLSTDTQYF. The full variable domain, rest sourced from reference TRBV19 and TRBJ2-3, is DGGITQSPKYLFRKEGQNVTLSCEQNLNHDAMYWYRQDPGQGLRLIYYSQIVNDFQKGDIAEGYSVSREKKESFPLTVTSAQKNPTAFYLCASSIGATLSTDTQYFGPGTRLTVL.

The chain has TRBV2 and TRBJ1-2; D not resolved. Trimming pared 1 base from V and 4 bases from J, leaving 7 bases between. Germline values: CDR1 SNHLY, CDR2 FYNNEI. CDR3 length: 13 residues. The CDR3 region is CASSEVPGYGYTF. The CDR3 DNA follows: TGTGCCAGCAGTGAAGTTCCGGGCTATGGCTACACCTTC. The complete variable domain, with remaining parts taken from reference TRBV2 and TRBJ1-2, reads EPEVTQTPSHQVTQMGQEVILRCVPISNHLYFYWYRQILGQKVEFLVSFYNNEISEKSEIFDDQFSVERPDGSNFTLKIRSTKLEDSAMYFCASSEVPGYGYTFGSGTRLTVV.

This chain joins TRBV19 and TRBJ2-1; 14 nucleotides line up with TRBD2. The germline V gene has CDR1 LNHDA and CDR2 SQIVND (reference sequence). V shed 2 bases and J 7 bases; nucleotides not matched to a gene: 7. This CDR3 is built from 17 residues. DNA of the CDR3: TGTGCCAGTAGTATACCCGGACTAGCGGGAGGTACTAATGAGCAGTTCTTC. Protein: CASSIPGLAGGTNEQFF. Full variable domain (remainder filled in from reference TRBV19 and TRBJ2-1): DGGITQSPKYLFRKEGQNVTLSCEQNLNHDAMYWYRQDPGQGLRLIYYSQIVNDFQKGDIAEGYSVSREKKESFPLTVTSAQKNPTAFYLCASSIPGLAGGTNEQFFGPGTRLTVL.

J is TRBJ2-1 and V is TRBV9; 8 bases line up with TRBD2. This CDR3 contains 14 residues. CDR1 is SGDLS, CDR2 YYNGEE, per germline. J gave up 7 bases and V 2 bases, and 5 bases lay outside the gene matches. The CDR3 region has the DNA TGTGCCAGCAGCGTTACCCGGGGGGGTAATGAGCAGTTCTTC. Amino acids: CASSVTRGGNEQFF. Filled out from reference TRBV9 and TRBJ2-1, the complete variable domain reads DSGVTQTPKHLITATGQRVTLRCSPRSGDLSVYWYQQSLDQGLQFLIQYYNGEERAKGNILERFSAQQFPDLHSELNLSSLELGDSALYFCASSVTRGGNEQFFGPGTRLTVL.

The chain has TRBV12-5 and TRBJ2-5; D not certain. The CDR3 is 15 residues long. CDR1 LGHNT and CDR2 FRNRAP come from the germline V gene. The V end lost 1 base, the J end lost 5 bases, and 14 bases lay between the germline ends. The CDR3 loop reads CASGLGLGLRETQYF. CDR3 in DNA: TGTGCTAGTGGTTTGGGCCTGGGGTTAAGGGAGACCCAGTACTTC.

This clone appeared once. The chain employs TRBV9 and TRBJ2-3; D uncertain. Trimming stripped 0 bases from V and 0 bases from J, with 14 bases between. This CDR3 has 17 amino acids. CDR1 and CDR2 from the germline V gene are SGDLS and YYNGEE. The CDR3 region has the DNA TGTGCCAGCAGCGTAGCCACCAGGCCTACTAGCACAGATACGCAGTATTTT. It encodes CASSVATRPTSTDTQYF.

This sequence joins TRBV27 and TRBJ2-1; D possibly corresponds to TRBD1 (7 bases). Germline V lookup: CDR1 MNHEY, CDR2 SMNVEV (reference sequence). Between the trimmed V and J ends, which lost 5 bases and 1 base, there was a span of 18 bases. The CDR3 is 17 residues long. The CDR3 DNA follows: TGTGCCAGCAGTCTTACTCCACAGGGGAGGTCCTACAATGAGCAGTTCTTC. Translated, it gives CASSLTPQGRSYNEQFF.

CDR3 DNA sequence: TGTGCCAGCAGCCCCCTAGCGGGGGATCAAGAGACCCAGTACTTC. Protein product: CASSPLAGDQETQYF. The chain employs TRBV4-2 and TRBJ2-5, with 10 bases matching TRBD2. Germline CDR1 LGHNA, CDR2 YNFKEQ. The CDR3 totals 15 residues. With 4 bases clipped from V and 2 bases from J, the junction kept 4 bases outside the gene matches.

This clone has more than one count but fewer than ten. In the same sample, other DNA sequences code for this CDR3. V gene TRBV5-6 combines with J gene TRBJ1-1, with unresolved D. The CDR3 totals 11 residues. Trimming shortened V by 2 bases and J by 3 bases, and 2 bases separated the two germline ends. The V gene's germline CDR1 is SGHDT and CDR2 YYEEEE. As DNA, the CDR3 is TGTGCCAGCAGCTTAGACACTGAAGCTTTCTTT. Its protein is CASSLDTEAFF.

The chain has TRBV6-6 and TRBJ1-1; TRBD1 matches at 7 bases. There are 13 residues in the CDR3. V was pared by 6 bases and J by 5 bases, with 6 bases of the junction left unmatched. CDR1 MNHNY and CDR2 SVGAGI come from the germline V gene (reference sequence). The CDR3 is CASRQGFGTEAFF. Written as DNA, the CDR3 is TGTGCCAGCAGACAGGGGTTTGGGACTGAAGCTTTCTTT.

The chain links TRBV5-5 to TRBJ1-5, with unresolved D. The CDR3 extends over 14 amino acids. The V gene lost 4 bases and the J gene lost 2 bases, with 10 bases spanning the gap. Germline-derived CDR1 and CDR2 are SGHKS and YYEKEE (reference sequence). The CDR3: CASSPDRRNQPQHF. In DNA form, the CDR3 reads TGTGCCAGCAGCCCTGACCGTCGCAATCAGCCCCAGCATTTT.